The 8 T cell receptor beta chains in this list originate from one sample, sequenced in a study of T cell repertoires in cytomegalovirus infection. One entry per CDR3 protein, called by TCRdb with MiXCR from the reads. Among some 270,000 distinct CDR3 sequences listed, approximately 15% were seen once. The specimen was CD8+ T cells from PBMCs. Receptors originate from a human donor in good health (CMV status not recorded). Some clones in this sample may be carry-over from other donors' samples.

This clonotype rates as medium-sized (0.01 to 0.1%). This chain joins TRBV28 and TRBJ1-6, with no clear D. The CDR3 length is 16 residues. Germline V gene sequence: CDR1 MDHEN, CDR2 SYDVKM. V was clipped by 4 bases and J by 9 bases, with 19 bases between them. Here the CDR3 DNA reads TGTGCCAGCAGTTCTATCAGCTTCGGGGAAAGTTCACCCCTCCACTTT. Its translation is CASSSISFGESSPLHF.

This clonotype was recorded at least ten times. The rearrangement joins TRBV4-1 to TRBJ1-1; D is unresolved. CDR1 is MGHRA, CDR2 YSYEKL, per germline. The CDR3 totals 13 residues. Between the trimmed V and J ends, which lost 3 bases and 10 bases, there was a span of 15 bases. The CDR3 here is CASSHGLESVAFF. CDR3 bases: TGCGCCAGCAGCCACGGGTTAGAATCCGTAGCTTTCTTT.

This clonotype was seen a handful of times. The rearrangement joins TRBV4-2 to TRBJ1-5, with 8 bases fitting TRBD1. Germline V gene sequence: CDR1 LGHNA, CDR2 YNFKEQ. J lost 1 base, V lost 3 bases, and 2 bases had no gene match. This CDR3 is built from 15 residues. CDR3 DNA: TGTGCCAGCAGCCACGGACAGGGAAGCAATCAGCCCCAGCATTTT. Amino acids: CASSHGQGSNQPQHF.

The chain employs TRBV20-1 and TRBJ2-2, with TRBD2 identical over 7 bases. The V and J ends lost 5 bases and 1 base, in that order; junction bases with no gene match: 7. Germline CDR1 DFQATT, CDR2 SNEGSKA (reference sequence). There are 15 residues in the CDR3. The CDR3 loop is CSAPLAGLNTGELFF. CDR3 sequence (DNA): TGCAGTGCTCCGTTAGCGGGCCTGAACACCGGGGAGCTGTTTTTT.

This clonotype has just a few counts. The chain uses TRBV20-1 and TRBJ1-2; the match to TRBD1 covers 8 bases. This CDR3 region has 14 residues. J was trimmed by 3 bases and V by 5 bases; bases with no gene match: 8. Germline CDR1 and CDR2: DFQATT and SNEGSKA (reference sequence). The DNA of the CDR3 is TGCAGTGCTCCACCGACAGGGGAGGACTATGGCTACACCTTC. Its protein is CSAPPTGEDYGYTF.

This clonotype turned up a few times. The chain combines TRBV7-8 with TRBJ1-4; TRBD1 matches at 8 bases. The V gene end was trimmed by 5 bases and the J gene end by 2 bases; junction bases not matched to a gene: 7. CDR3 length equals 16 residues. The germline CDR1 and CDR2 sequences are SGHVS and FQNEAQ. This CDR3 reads CASSAQGVTTNEKLFF. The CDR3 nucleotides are TGTGCCAGCAGCGCACAGGGGGTTACGACTAATGAAAAACTGTTTTTT.

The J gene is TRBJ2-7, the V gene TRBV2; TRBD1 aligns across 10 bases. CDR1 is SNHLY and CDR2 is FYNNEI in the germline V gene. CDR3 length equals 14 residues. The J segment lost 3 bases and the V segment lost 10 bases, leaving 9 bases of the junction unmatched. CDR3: CATSDRGDLYEQYF. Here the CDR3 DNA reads TGTGCCACCTCGGACAGGGGGGACCTCTACGAGCAGTACTTC.

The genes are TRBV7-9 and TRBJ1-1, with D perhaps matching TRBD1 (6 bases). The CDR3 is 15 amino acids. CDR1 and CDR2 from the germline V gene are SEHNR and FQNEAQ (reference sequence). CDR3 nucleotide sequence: TGTGCTTGGGGGCAGGGAGGTTCTTATAACACTGAAGCTTTCTTT. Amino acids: CAWGQGGSYNTEAFF.